The 8 T cell receptor beta chains reported below all come from one sample, sequenced in a study of Graves' ophthalmopathy and Graves' hyperthyroidism. As the template, RNA transcripts were used to amplify TCR beta CDR3 regions. Following a first-round RT-PCR that used HTBI primers, a second-round multiplex PCR was carried out. A single record per CDR3 protein comes from TCRdb applying MiXCR to the multiplex PCR reads. The sample has over 200,000 distinct CDR3 sequences; 25% to 30% are singletons. The sample comprised peripheral blood. The receptors originated from a man aged 50 to 60 with Graves' ophthalmopathy.

The chain recombines TRBV12-3 or TRBV12-4 with TRBJ1-1; D call uncertain. Trimming removed 3 bases at V and 3 bases at J, with 11 bases between. The CDR3 spans 14 residues. The CDR3 protein is CASSLEGKYTEAFF. The CDR3 bases are TGTGCCAGCAGTTTGGAAGGGAAATACACTGAAGCTTTCTTT.

There are many counts of this clonotype. The V gene is TRBV11-3, the J gene TRBJ1-1; D uncertain. Per the germline V gene, CDR1 is SGHNT and CDR2 is YENEEA. Trimming shortened V by 3 bases and J by 3 bases, and 11 bases separated the two germline ends. This CDR3 spans 14 amino acids. In DNA, the CDR3 is TGTGCCAGCAGCTTGTTATCCGGGGACACTGAAGCTTTCTTT. It translates to CASSLLSGDTEAFF.

The chain carries TRBV11-2 and TRBJ1-2; D is perhaps TRBD1 (6 bases). CDR1 is SGHAT and CDR2 is FQNNGV in the germline V gene. CDR3 length equals 13 residues. V was trimmed by 7 bases and J by 3 bases, leaving 12 bases between them. In nucleotides, the CDR3 is TGTGCCAGCAAAAAACAGGGCGACTATGGCTACACCTTC. Protein: CASKKQGDYGYTF.

This clonotype was observed at least ten times. The V call is TRBV29-1, the J call TRBJ2-7; 8 bases are a match to TRBD2. With V trimmed by 8 bases and J by 1 base, 4 bases remained unmatched. CDR3 length equals 12 residues. Germline V gene data show CDR1 as SQVTM and CDR2 as ANQGSEA. For the CDR3, the DNA is TGCAGCATCGAGCGGGGGTCCTACGAGCAGTACTTC. Translation: CSIERGSYEQYF.

This clonotype showed up many times. This chain connects TRBV6-2 or TRBV6-3 to TRBJ2-7; TRBD1 or TRBD2 may be the D gene (6 bases each). Germline assignment: CDR1 MNHEY and CDR2 SVGEGT. V was cut by 6 bases and J by 4 bases, with 13 bases left in between. The CDR3 is made up of 13 amino acids. CDR3 nucleotide sequence: TGTGCCAGCAGCCAACAAGGGGGGTACGAGCAGTACTTC. Translation: CASSQQGGYEQYF.

J is TRBJ1-1 and V is TRBV30, with D uncertain. V was clipped by 0 bases and J by 5 bases, with 10 bases between them. Germline loops: CDR1 GTSNPN, CDR2 SVGIG (reference sequence). This CDR3 is built from 13 residues. Here the CDR3 DNA reads TGTGCCTGGAGTGTCCATCTGGGGACTGAAGCTTTCTTT. Translated, it gives CAWSVHLGTEAFF.

This clonotype was seen repeatedly, ten times or more. This rearrangement joins TRBV29-1 to TRBJ2-5; 10 nucleotides line up with TRBD1. The CDR3 has 14 amino acids. Losses at the gene ends were 4 bases for V and 2 bases for J; bases not matched to a gene: 4. Germline V lookup: CDR1 SQVTM, CDR2 ANQGSEA. CDR3 in amino acids: CSVGGTGVQETQYF. CDR3 nucleotide sequence: TGCAGCGTTGGCGGGACAGGGGTTCAAGAGACCCAGTACTTC.

The CDR3 sequence: CASSPRQSRPGYTF. In nucleotides, the CDR3 is TGTGCCAGCAGCCCCAGACAGTCTAGGCCTGGCTACACCTTC. The rearrangement links TRBV7-2 to TRBJ1-2; possible D gene TRBD1, 5 bases. V was shortened by 5 bases and J by 7 bases, with 17 bases between the two germline ends. Germline V CDR1 and CDR2: SGHTA, FQGNSA. The CDR3 runs 14 residues.